These T cell receptor beta chains were read from a single sample in a study of cytomegalovirus exposure and HLA in healthy donors. Produced via immunoSEQ multiplex PCR; TCRdb's table is partial and in-frame only. Of 100,000 to 120,000 clones listed, 95% are singletons. Sequenced material: PBMCs. These receptors were taken from a woman between 18 and 29 years old in good health and CMV-seronegative. Both conserved end residues are part of each CDR3. A D gene is named only where the DNA matches it firmly. Some rows mark clone size as missing; the rest say once, few, many or name a class of expanded clone.

v_call	j_call	clone_size	d_call	cdr3_aa	cdr3_nt
TRBV2	TRBJ2-1	NA	NA	CASSTLEGSSYNEQFF	TGTGCCAGCAGTACTTTGGAGGGGAGCTCCTACAATGAGCAGTTCTTC
TRBV29-1	TRBJ2-1	once	TRBD2	CSVTSGGGHNEQFF	TGCAGCGTTACTAGCGGGGGGGGGCACAATGAGCAGTTCTTC
TRBV6-1	TRBJ1-2	NA	NA	CASSEMGQQTYTF	TGTGCCAGCAGTGAAATGGGGCAGCAGACCTACACCTTC
TRBV6-5	TRBJ1-2	NA	TRBD1	CASGRQGDGYTF	TGTGCCAGCGGCCGACAGGGAGATGGCTACACCTTC
TRBV9	TRBJ2-3	NA	NA	CASSVLSVADTQYF	TGTGCCAGCAGCGTACTAAGCGTAGCTGATACGCAGTATTTT
TRBV29-1	TRBJ2-1	NA	NA	CNVARSGEQFF	TGCAACGTAGCCCGTAGCGGTGAGCAGTTCTTC
TRBV28	TRBJ1-4	NA	TRBD1	CASRATGGPNEKLFF	TGTGCCAGCAGGGCGACAGGGGGCCCTAATGAAAAACTGTTTTTT
TRBV9	TRBJ2-2	NA	TRBD2	CASIQDRGLGITGELFF	TGTGCCAGCATCCAAGATCGGGGACTAGGGATCACCGGGGAGCTGTTTTTT
TRBV28	TRBJ1-1	NA	TRBD1	CASSISIDRVSTEAFF	TGTGCCAGCAGTATTTCCATCGACAGGGTGAGCACTGAAGCTTTCTTT
TRBV18	TRBJ1-2	NA	TRBD1	CASSPTGGYGYTF	TGTGCCAGCTCACCAACAGGGGGTTATGGCTACACCTTC
TRBV6-1	TRBJ2-1	NA	TRBD1	CASSERQGNEQFF	TGTGCCAGCAGCGAAAGACAGGGCAATGAGCAGTTCTTC
TRBV19	TRBJ1-4	NA	TRBD1	CASSPRDREVKLFF	TGTGCCAGTAGTCCCCGGGACAGGGAGGTAAAACTGTTTTTT
TRBV18	TRBJ2-5	NA	NA	CASSPPAGEETQYF	TGTGCCAGCTCACCACCGGCGGGTGAAGAGACCCAGTACTTC
TRBV7-2	TRBJ2-3	NA	TRBD1	CASSFEDRVYRSSTDTQYF	TGTGCCAGCAGCTTCGAGGACAGGGTGTATCGGTCTAGCACAGATACGCAGTATTTT
TRBV6-1	TRBJ2-3	NA	TRBD2	CASTVGGSTDTQYF	TGTGCCAGCACGGTGGGGGGGAGCACAGATACGCAGTATTTT
TRBV6-1	TRBJ1-5	NA	TRBD1	CASTKQGAGNQPQHF	TGTGCCAGCACCAAACAGGGGGCGGGTAATCAGCCCCAGCATTTT
TRBV25-1	TRBJ1-2	NA	NA	CASRGRWGYGYTF	TGTGCCAGCCGGGGTAGGTGGGGCTATGGCTACACCTTC
TRBV19	TRBJ2-7	NA	NA	CASKGGPSYEQYF	TGTGCCAGTAAGGGGGGGCCGTCCTACGAGCAGTACTTC
TRBV7-9	TRBJ2-7	NA	NA	CASSLVEPSRYEQYF	TGTGCCAGCAGCTTAGTAGAACCGTCCCGCTACGAGCAGTACTTC
TRBV7-3	TRBJ2-3	NA	TRBD2	CASSLGVTSGGDTQYF	TGTGCCAGCAGCTTAGGGGTTACTAGCGGGGGGGATACGCAGTATTTT
TRBV7-3	TRBJ2-7	NA	NA	CASSSTGDSYEQYF	TGTGCCAGCAGCTCGACAGGTGATTCCTACGAGCAGTACTTC
TRBV6-1	TRBJ1-1	once	NA	CASSWGVLGFPEAFF	TGTGCCAGCAGTTGGGGGGTTTTGGGGTTCCCTGAAGCTTTCTTT
TRBV5-5	TRBJ1-1	once	TRBD1	CASSPQPTGVGQAFF	TGTGCCAGCAGCCCACAACCGACAGGGGTAGGGCAAGCTTTCTTT
TRBV19	TRBJ2-7	NA	NA	CASSTTARPYEQYF	TGTGCCAGTAGTACGACGGCTAGACCCTACGAGCAGTACTTC
TRBV25-1	TRBJ2-1	NA	TRBD1	CASSGDRGSPSGKSGRFF	TGTGCCAGCAGTGGGGACAGGGGGTCGCCTAGCGGGAAATCGGGGCGGTTCTTC
TRBV4-2	TRBJ1-3	NA	TRBD1	CASSPRQGGSGNTIYF	TGTGCCAGCAGCCCACGACAGGGGGGCTCTGGAAACACCATATATTTT
TRBV5-1	TRBJ2-1	NA	NA	CASSLVAGSAYNEQFF	TGCGCCAGCAGCTTGGTGGCAGGGTCGGCCTACAATGAGCAGTTCTTC
TRBV27	TRBJ2-1	NA	TRBD1	CASSTYRGEQFF	TGTGCCAGCAGTACCTACAGGGGAGAGCAGTTCTTC
TRBV29-1	TRBJ2-5	NA	TRBD1	CSVEGTGMLETQYF	TGCAGCGTTGAAGGGACAGGGATGTTAGAGACCCAGTACTTC
TRBV7-9	TRBJ1-2	NA	NA	CASSLFRQHPYGYTF	TGTGCCAGCAGCTTGTTTAGACAGCACCCCTATGGCTACACCTTC
TRBV19	TRBJ1-6	NA	TRBD1	CASKDRGLGVDSPLHF	TGTGCCAGTAAGGACAGGGGGCTGGGGGTTGATTCACCCCTCCACTTT
TRBV7-6	TRBJ1-1	once	NA	CASSPPGNTEAFF	TGTGCCAGCAGCCCCCCAGGGAACACTGAAGCTTTCTTT
TRBV2	TRBJ2-3	NA	TRBD2	CASGTSGGPVGADTQYF	TGTGCCAGCGGGACTAGCGGGGGGCCGGTGGGGGCAGATACGCAGTATTTT
TRBV4-3	TRBJ1-2	NA	NA	CASSQDLTGSRYTF	TGCGCCAGCAGCCAAGATCTGACAGGAAGCCGCTACACCTTC
TRBV6-4	TRBJ2-1	NA	TRBD2	CASSESGGYKNEQFF	TGTGCCAGCAGTGAAAGCGGGGGCTATAAAAATGAGCAGTTCTTC
TRBV29-1	TRBJ1-2	NA	NA	CSVTYRVSNYGYTF	TGCAGCGTTACTTACAGGGTCTCTAACTATGGCTACACCTTC
TRBV7-3	TRBJ2-2	NA	NA	CASSSGVANTGELFF	TGTGCCAGCAGCTCGGGGGTCGCGAACACCGGGGAGCTGTTTTTT
TRBV5-6	TRBJ2-7	NA	NA	CASSLQAYEQYF	TGTGCCAGCAGCTTGCAGGCCTACGAGCAGTACTTC
TRBV15	TRBJ1-5	NA	NA	CATSRAGGAKGNQPQHF	TGTGCCACCAGCAGAGCGGGGGGGGCAAAGGGCAATCAGCCCCAGCATTTT
TRBV10-3	TRBJ2-7	NA	NA	CAISEAPRVSYEQYF	TGTGCCATCAGTGAGGCGCCCAGGGTTTCCTACGAGCAGTACTTC